This TCR beta chain was retrieved from a study of shared clonotypes between healthy human individuals. Data came from immunoSEQ multiplex PCR; TCRdb stores just in-frame clones and leaves some out. The profile covers around 1.6 million clones, with nearly 99% appearing a single time and about 0.45% taken by the ten largest. V was cut by 4 bases and J by 1 base, with 10 bases left in between. In germline, CDR1 is GTSNPN, CDR2 SVGIG (reference sequence). This CDR3 is 13 amino acids long. The V and J genes are TRBV30 and TRBJ2-5, with D unresolved. The sample consisted of naive CD4+ T cells sorted from blood. Described subset: CD45RA+ positively selected. The sequence derives from a man aged 25-40 years in good health. This CDR3 reads CAWTRRLQETQYF. CDR3 sequence (DNA): TGTGCCTGGACACGGCGGCTCCAAGAGACCCAGTACTTC.